These T cell receptor beta chains were read from a single sample in a study of blood T cell repertoires in COVID-19. Sequencing used immunoSEQ multiplex PCR; TCRdb keeps in-frame clones, though not all of them. The sample has about 320,000 clones; 85% to 95% are singletons. The sequenced sample was PBMCs or T cells enriched from blood (not recorded which). All receptors derive from a young woman who had been exposed to COVID-19. Each CDR3 is given with its conserved first and last residue. The D gene is left open where the match is weak. Size values are once, few and many counts, or a class for expanded clones, and some rows have none.

D gene: TRBD1
J gene: TRBJ1-4
clone size: once
V gene: TRBV19
CDR3 protein: CASSLQGRFEKLFF
CDR3 DNA: TGTGCCAGTAGTCTACAGGGGCGCTTTGAAAAACTGTTTTTT

D gene: TRBD2
J gene: TRBJ2-5
clone size: NA
V gene: TRBV5-5
CDR3 protein: CASSLPAGGQETQYF
CDR3 DNA: TGTGCCAGCAGCCTCCCAGCGGGGGGGCAAGAGACCCAGTACTTC

D gene: NA
J gene: TRBJ1-1
clone size: NA
V gene: TRBV7-3
CDR3 protein: CASSLNVQSHEAFF
CDR3 DNA: TGTGCCAGCAGCTTAAATGTTCAGTCTCATGAAGCTTTCTTT

D gene: TRBD1
J gene: TRBJ2-3
clone size: NA
V gene: TRBV5-1
CDR3 protein: CASSLFGTGGGTDTQYF
CDR3 DNA: TGCGCCAGCAGCTTGTTTGGTACAGGGGGCGGCACAGATACGCAGTATTTT

D gene: NA
J gene: TRBJ1-5
clone size: NA
V gene: TRBV3-1/TRBV3-2
CDR3 protein: CASSEVGGTQPQHF
CDR3 DNA: TGTGCCAGCAGCGAAGTCGGGGGGACGCAGCCCCAGCATTTT

D gene: TRBD2
J gene: TRBJ2-1
clone size: NA
V gene: TRBV15
CDR3 protein: CATSRGLAGGKINYNEQFF
CDR3 DNA: TGTGCCACCAGCAGGGGACTAGCGGGGGGAAAAATAAACTACAATGAGCAGTTCTTC

D gene: NA
J gene: TRBJ1-6
clone size: NA
V gene: TRBV6-2/TRBV6-3
CDR3 protein: CASSYRRAVYNSPLHF
CDR3 DNA: TGTGCCAGCAGTTATCGCCGTGCGGTTTATAATTCACCCCTCCACTTT

D gene: NA
J gene: TRBJ1-2
clone size: NA
V gene: TRBV6-5
CDR3 protein: CASSPGGRFGYTF
CDR3 DNA: TGTGCCAGCAGTCCCGGGGGGCGCTTTGGCTACACCTTC

D gene: NA
J gene: TRBJ2-2
clone size: few
V gene: TRBV7-2
CDR3 protein: CASSSQGGAGELFF
CDR3 DNA: TGTGCCAGCAGTTCTCAAGGGGGAGCCGGGGAGCTGTTTTTT

D gene: TRBD1
J gene: TRBJ1-6
clone size: NA
V gene: TRBV19
CDR3 protein: CASSIIGRGNSPLHF
CDR3 DNA: TGTGCCAGTAGTATTATAGGCAGGGGGAATTCACCCCTCCACTTT

D gene: TRBD2
J gene: TRBJ2-1
clone size: few
V gene: TRBV18
CDR3 protein: CASSPTLAGGSNEQFF
CDR3 DNA: TGTGCCAGCTCCCCGACACTAGCGGGGGGTTCCAATGAGCAGTTCTTC

D gene: NA
J gene: TRBJ2-7
clone size: NA
V gene: TRBV10-3
CDR3 protein: CAISEPTPQGRGWSYEQYF
CDR3 DNA: TGTGCCATCAGTGAGCCAACACCACAGGGACGGGGTTGGTCCTACGAGCAGTACTTC

D gene: NA
J gene: TRBJ1-2
clone size: NA
V gene: TRBV5-1
CDR3 protein: CASSSLQTGPYGYTF
CDR3 DNA: TGCGCCAGCAGCTCCCTCCAGACAGGACCCTATGGCTACACCTTC

D gene: NA
J gene: TRBJ1-3
clone size: NA
V gene: TRBV4-3
CDR3 protein: CASSQAIRLEGVNTIYF
CDR3 DNA: TGCGCCAGCAGCCAAGCTATAAGATTAGAGGGGGTAAACACCATATATTTT

D gene: NA
J gene: TRBJ2-3
clone size: NA
V gene: TRBV6-5
CDR3 protein: CASRIQGWADTQYF
CDR3 DNA: TGTGCCAGCAGGATACAGGGCTGGGCAGATACGCAGTATTTT

D gene: NA
J gene: TRBJ1-1
clone size: once
V gene: TRBV29-1
CDR3 protein: CSVEPGYPEAFF
CDR3 DNA: TGCAGCGTTGAGCCAGGGTACCCTGAAGCTTTCTTT

D gene: NA
J gene: TRBJ1-1
clone size: NA
V gene: TRBV7-2
CDR3 protein: CASSWHMTEAFF
CDR3 DNA: TGTGCCAGCAGCTGGCATATGACTGAAGCTTTCTTT

D gene: TRBD1
J gene: TRBJ1-1
clone size: NA
V gene: TRBV2
CDR3 protein: CASRLRTGSNTEAFF
CDR3 DNA: TGTGCCAGCAGGCTCAGGACAGGCTCGAACACTGAAGCTTTCTTT

D gene: NA
J gene: TRBJ2-3
clone size: NA
V gene: TRBV7-9
CDR3 protein: CASSLAGGSTDTQYF
CDR3 DNA: TGTGCCAGCAGCTTAGCGGGGGGTAGCACAGATACGCAGTATTTT

D gene: TRBD1
J gene: TRBJ1-2
clone size: NA
V gene: TRBV9
CDR3 protein: CATSKTGQGIFYYGYTF
CDR3 DNA: TGTGCCACCTCAAAAACGGGACAGGGGATATTTTACTATGGCTACACCTTC

D gene: TRBD1
J gene: TRBJ1-2
clone size: NA
V gene: TRBV4-3
CDR3 protein: CASSPPRRTGGDGYTF
CDR3 DNA: TGCGCCAGCAGCCCCCCGCGCCGGACAGGGGGCGATGGCTACACCTTC

D gene: NA
J gene: TRBJ2-1
clone size: NA
V gene: TRBV27
CDR3 protein: CASRILGGSYNEQFF
CDR3 DNA: TGTGCCAGCAGAATTTTGGGGGGATCCTACAATGAGCAGTTCTTC

D gene: TRBD1
J gene: TRBJ2-4
clone size: NA
V gene: TRBV5-6
CDR3 protein: CASSLDTGGLNIQYF
CDR3 DNA: TGTGCCAGCAGCTTGGATACAGGGGGTCTAAACATTCAGTACTTC

D gene: TRBD1
J gene: TRBJ1-4
clone size: NA
V gene: TRBV5-1
CDR3 protein: CASSQTTGSRGEKLFF
CDR3 DNA: TGCGCCAGCAGCCAAACGACAGGGTCCCGGGGTGAAAAACTGTTTTTT

D gene: NA
J gene: TRBJ2-3
clone size: NA
V gene: TRBV27
CDR3 protein: CASSYSGTLDRTDTQYF
CDR3 DNA: TGTGCCAGCAGTTACTCCGGGACTCTCGATCGCACAGATACGCAGTATTTT

D gene: NA
J gene: TRBJ1-2
clone size: NA
V gene: TRBV18
CDR3 protein: CASSSQTGTYGYTF
CDR3 DNA: TGTGCCAGCTCATCACAGACGGGAACCTATGGCTACACCTTC